This is a list of T cell receptor beta chains from one sample in a study of blood T cell repertoires in COVID-19. Sequencing used immunoSEQ multiplex PCR; TCRdb keeps in-frame clones, though not all of them. The table includes about 99,000 clones, roughly nine tenths detected once. Sequencing was done on a sample of peripheral blood. The receptors were sampled from a human donor in a cohort sampled during active COVID-19. Each CDR3 is given with its conserved first and last residue. Each record gives: J gene, D gene, CDR3 length, V gene, clone size, CDR3 DNA, CDR3 protein. D genes are given only for firm matches. The size entry is marked missing in some rows and otherwise reads once, few, many or a size class.

TRBJ1-2,-,15,TRBV21-1,-,TGTGCCAGCAGCACACGGACAGGGATAAACTATGGCTACACCTTC,CASSTRTGINYGYTF
TRBJ2-3,TRBD2,18,TRBV3-1/TRBV3-2,-,TGTGCCAGCAGCCTAACAGTGGGACTAGCGGTAAGCACAGATACGCAGTATTTT,CASSLTVGLAVSTDTQYF
TRBJ2-7,-,13,TRBV6-5,few,TGTGCCAGCAGTTACAGGGGTTCCCACGAGCAGTACTTC,CASSYRGSHEQYF
TRBJ2-3,TRBD2,16,TRBV15,-,TGTGCCACCAGCACGGGACTAGCGGGGGTCCGGGATACGCAGTATTTT,CATSTGLAGVRDTQYF
TRBJ2-7,-,14,TRBV6-1,-,TGTGCCAGCAGTGAAGGGACAGCCACCTACGAGCAGTACTTC,CASSEGTATYEQYF
TRBJ1-1,-,13,TRBV30,many,TGTGCCTGGAGTAGACAGCTTGAAACTGAAGCTTTCTTT,CAWSRQLETEAFF
TRBJ2-1,TRBD1,15,TRBV4-3,-,TGCGCCAGCAGCCCCCGCCTCGGACAGGGCAATGAGCAGTTCTTC,CASSPRLGQGNEQFF
TRBJ1-2,-,14,TRBV11-2,-,TGTGCCAGCAGCTTACACGGGTCTAACTATGGCTACACCTTC,CASSLHGSNYGYTF
TRBJ2-2,TRBD1,17,TRBV7-3,few,TGTGCCAGCAGCTTAGGGCCTCGGGACAGGAACACCGGGGAGCTGTTTTTT,CASSLGPRDRNTGELFF
TRBJ2-5,-,14,TRBV6-5,-,TGTGCCAGCAGGGACCACAGGGGAGGAGAGACCCAGTACTTC,CASRDHRGGETQYF